These 18 T cell receptor beta chains originate from one sample sequenced in a study of T cell repertoires in cytomegalovirus infection. In TCRdb, the reads were re-called with MiXCR into one record per CDR3 protein. Of 560,000 or so distinct CDR3 sequences listed, 16% were seen once; the top ten hold roughly 25%. What was sequenced was CD8+ T cells from PBMCs. Receptor source: a human donor in good health (CMV status not recorded). Some clones in this sample may be carry-over from other donors' samples.

The rearrangement joins TRBV4-1 to TRBJ1-5; weak D call: TRBD1 (5 bases). V lost 1 base and J lost 0, with 13 bases in between. The CDR3 extends over 17 amino acids. CDR1 and CDR2 (germline): MGHRA, YSYEKL. The CDR3 sequence: CASSQGHRDGSNQPQHF. The CDR3 bases are TGCGCCAGCAGCCAAGGCCACCGGGACGGTAGCAATCAGCCCCAGCATTTT.

This clonotype came up many times. The chain joins TRBV7-6 to TRBJ2-7; D is unclear. Germline CDR1 reads SGHVS; CDR2 reads FNYEAQ. This CDR3 has 14 amino acids. Trimming removed 2 bases from V and 0 bases from J, with 8 bases in between. The CDR3 loop is CASSLKEFSYEQYF. CDR3 nucleotides: TGTGCCAGCAGCTTAAAGGAGTTCTCCTACGAGCAGTACTTC.

This clonotype was seen repeatedly, ten times or more. The chain carries TRBV19 and TRBJ1-2; D uncertain. V lost 3 bases, J lost 2 bases, and 4 bases lay in between. From germline, CDR1 is LNHDA and CDR2 SQIVND (reference sequence). The CDR3 runs to 12 residues. The CDR3 DNA reads TGTGCCAGTAGTATGTTAAACTATGGCTACACCTTC. Its protein is CASSMLNYGYTF. Looking up the rest from reference TRBV19 and TRBJ1-2 gives the full variable domain: DGGITQSPKYLFRKEGQNVTLSCEQNLNHDAMYWYRQDPGQGLRLIYYSQIVNDFQKGDIAEGYSVSREKKESFPLTVTSAQKNPTAFYLCASSMLNYGYTFGSGTRLTVV.

The sample holds a few counts of this clonotype. V and J are TRBV15 and TRBJ1-6; D might be TRBD1 (5 bases). The germline CDR1 and CDR2 sequences are LNHNV and YYDKDF (reference sequence). Trimming removed 8 bases from V and 6 bases from J, with 17 bases in between. The CDR3 totals 15 residues. CDR3 amino acids: CATSHGAGGNSPLHF. CDR3 DNA sequence: TGTGCCACCTCCCACGGGGCCGGGGGTAATTCACCCCTCCACTTT.

This clonotype turned up a few times. This chain's CDR3 is CASSHRQGALDSPLHF. Here the CDR3 DNA reads TGCGCCAGCAGCCACAGACAGGGGGCATTAGATTCACCCCTCCACTTT. The chain has TRBV4-1 and TRBJ1-6; 10 bases are a match to TRBD1. There are 16 residues in the CDR3. Germline trimming cut 3 bases from V and 8 bases from J; bases unmatched to any gene: 7. In germline, CDR1 is MGHRA, CDR2 YSYEKL.

This clonotype was detected many times. J is TRBJ1-5 and V is TRBV5-4, with TRBD1 identical over 10 bases. The ends lost 4 bases at V and 3 bases at J; junction bases unmatched: 4. This CDR3 has 15 amino acids. In germline, CDR1 is SGHNT, CDR2 YYREEE (reference sequence). Here the CDR3 DNA reads TGTGCCAGCAGCCCGGGACAGGGGAACAATCAGCCCCAGCATTTT. As protein: CASSPGQGNNQPQHF.

This rearrangement joins TRBV15 to TRBJ1-2; the match to TRBD1 covers 9 bases. This CDR3 is built from 15 residues. CDR1 is LNHNV and CDR2 is YYDKDF in the germline V gene (reference sequence). J gave up 7 bases and V 4 bases, and 10 bases lay outside the gene matches. DNA of the CDR3: TGTGCCACCAGCACTACTCTCACGGGACAGGGTGGCTACACCTTC. Translating gives CATSTTLTGQGGYTF.

The V call is TRBV5-4, the J call TRBJ1-1; D uncertain. The V gene lost 2 bases and the J gene lost 1 base, with 12 bases spanning the gap. The CDR3 consists of 15 residues. CDR1 and CDR2 (germline): SGHNT, YYREEE (reference sequence). CDR3 DNA: TGTGCCAGCAGCTTAGGCGGGCATACGAACACTGAAGCTTTCTTT. It yields the protein CASSLGGHTNTEAFF.

The J gene is TRBJ2-5, the V gene TRBV20-1, with TRBD2 matching 7 bases. Germline V CDR1 and CDR2: DFQATT, SNEGSKA (reference sequence). With 2 bases clipped from V and 7 bases from J, the junction kept 7 bases outside the gene matches. The CDR3 consists of 13 residues. DNA of the CDR3: TGCAGTGCTAGAACCGGAGGGAGGGTGACCCAGTACTTC. It is translated as CSARTGGRVTQYF.

This clonotype has only a few counts. The rearrangement joins TRBV6-1 to TRBJ1-5, with 7 positions matching TRBD1. Per the germline V gene, CDR1 is MNHNS and CDR2 is SASEGT. With V trimmed by 3 bases and J by 0 bases, 8 bases remained unmatched. This CDR3 contains 17 residues. CDR3 protein: CASSDPDREYSNQPQHF. The CDR3 coding sequence is TGTGCCAGCAGTGACCCTGACAGGGAATATAGCAATCAGCCCCAGCATTTT.

V and J are TRBV27 and TRBJ1-2, with D unclear. Trimming cost V 8 bases and J 3 bases, with 13 bases left between them. The CDR3 consists of 13 residues. Looked up from germline, CDR1 is MNHEY and CDR2 is SMNVEV (reference sequence). The DNA of the CDR3 is TGTGCCAGCGGGAATCAGGAGCACTATGGCTACACCTTC. This sequence encodes CASGNQEHYGYTF.

About this clonotype itself: Given a much more abundant clone one base away, this may be a read error. The chain recombines TRBV19 with TRBJ1-5; 8 bases map to TRBD1. This CDR3 is built from 18 residues. Per germline, CDR1 LNHDA and CDR2 SQIVND (reference sequence). In DNA, the CDR3 is TGTACCAGTAGTATAGACAGGGGCCCCACCATTAGCAATCAGCCCCAGCATTTT. Protein sequence: CTSSIDRGPTISNQPQHF.

This clonotype has more than one count but fewer than ten. The chain is built from TRBV6-1 and TRBJ2-1, with TRBD1 matching over 7 bases. Trimming at V came to 3 bases and at J to 8 bases, leaving 10 bases not matched to a gene. The CDR3 extends over 15 amino acids. CDR1 and CDR2 (germline): MNHNS, SASEGT. CDR3 amino acids: CASSDKDRARDEQFF. In DNA form, the CDR3 reads TGTGCCAGCAGTGATAAAGACAGGGCGAGGGATGAGCAGTTCTTC.

This clonotype was counted at least ten times. The CDR3 nucleotides read TGTGCCAGTAGTATAAGGGAGTCCTACAATGAGCAGTTCTTC. It codes for CASSIRESYNEQFF. The chain joins TRBV19 to TRBJ2-1; TRBD2 might be the D (5 bases). Germline loops: CDR1 LNHDA, CDR2 SQIVND (reference sequence). Trimming took 2 bases from V and 1 from J, leaving 6 bases between them. The CDR3 covers 14 residues.

This clonotype has a handful of counts. The V call is TRBV19, the J call TRBJ2-1; 8 positions agree with TRBD2. The germline V gene encodes CDR1 LNHDA and CDR2 SQIVND (reference sequence). The CDR3 runs to 15 residues. V trimming: 6 bases; J trimming: 7 bases; junction bases outside the gene matches: 11. As DNA, the CDR3 is TGTGCCAGTAGAGCTGAAAGGGGACTAGGGAATGAGCAGTTCTTC. Amino acid sequence: CASRAERGLGNEQFF.

In its sample, this clonotype was seen many times. V gene TRBV7-6 combines with J gene TRBJ2-7; D not resolved. The CDR3 loop spans 13 amino acids. Deletions cut 4 bases from V and 0 bases from J, with 7 bases between. CDR1 is SGHVS, CDR2 FNYEAQ, per germline. The CDR3 here is CASSWQSSYEQYF. The CDR3 coding sequence is TGTGCCAGCAGCTGGCAGAGCTCCTACGAGCAGTACTTC.

This clonotype occurred a few times. V is TRBV6-6 and J is TRBJ2-7; D may correspond to TRBD1 or TRBD2 (5 bases each). Germline V gene data show CDR1 as MNHNY and CDR2 as SVGAGI (reference sequence). CDR3 length: 15 amino acids. V dropped 5 bases and J dropped 0 bases, with 14 bases sitting between them. The CDR3 DNA follows: TGTGCCAGCAGTCTCCGAGGGGAGAGCTCCTACGAGCAGTACTTC. Its translation is CASSLRGESSYEQYF.

This clonotype was detected many times. The V and J genes are TRBV7-6 and TRBJ2-1; TRBD2 matches at 8 bases. The V segment lost 5 bases and the J segment 0 bases; nucleotides outside the gene matches: 9. The CDR3 contains 17 residues. Germline V gives CDR1 SGHVS, CDR2 FNYEAQ. CDR3 sequence (DNA): TGTGCCAGCAGCGAAGACTTAGCGGGAAGCTCCTACAATGAGCAGTTCTTC. This sequence encodes CASSEDLAGSSYNEQFF.